Sequencing of this T cell receptor beta chain was carried out in a study of blood T cells in healthy people across ages. Whole-study findings and limits: Naive T cell percentage by flow cytometry tracked strongly with beta diversity. Across the age range, TCR beta diversity per million T cells fell in a roughly linear way.

Looked up from germline, CDR1 is MNHEY and CDR2 is SMNVEV (reference sequence). V dropped 1 base and J dropped 1 base, with 16 bases sitting between them. The CDR3 consists of 17 residues. Next came a second PCR, run for roughly 7 to 12 cycles, which used a sample-barcoded 5' primer along with a J-beta primer mix. From each sample, at least 2.5 million paired-end reads containing CDR3 were obtained. TCRdb reprocessed the 5' RACE reads via MiXCR and lists one record per CDR3 protein. The sample lists approximately 810,000 distinct CDR3 sequences, 25% to 35% seen once, with 15% to 20% in the top ten. Details on this clonotype: Its antigen remains unidentified.

The receptor was isolated from a woman aged 80 or over in good health. The sample was blood. The rearrangement joins TRBV27 to TRBJ1-2; D unclear. The CDR3 protein is CASSLYGRIGDNYGYTF. CDR3 DNA sequence: TGTGCCAGCAGTTTATACGGGAGGATAGGTGATAACTATGGCTACACCTTC.